Sequencing of this T cell receptor beta chain was carried out in a study of CD8 T cells in ankylosing spondylitis. CDR3 length: 14 residues. Between the trimmed V and J ends, which lost 6 bases and 1 base, there was a span of 11 bases. TCRdb redid the calling of the 5' RACE reads with MiXCR, one entry per CDR3 protein. Of roughly 700,000 distinct CDR3 sequences listed, 15% to 20% are singletons. This clonotype was seen at least ten times. Its antigen is undetermined. Broader study findings: About 8 highly homologous variants made up a TCR beta motif, and this motif appeared characteristic of ankylosing spondylitis blood.

Sequenced input: blood, either unsorted or a sorted T cell fraction (not recorded which). This sequence joins TRBV12-3 or TRBV12-4 and TRBJ2-3; no clear D gene. The source of this sequence is a male donor with ankylosing spondylitis. The CDR3 DNA reads TGTGCCAGCAGCCCTGTTGGGGGCACAGATACGCAGTATTTT. This gives the protein CASSPVGGTDTQYF.